This T cell receptor beta chain was identified in a study of glioma-infiltrating T cells. TCR alpha and beta CDR3 regions were amplified from RNA using iRepertoire nested multiplex PCR. Input was 100-400 ng of tissue mRNA or PBMC total RNA. Each CDR3 protein gets one entry after TCRdb re-called the multiplex PCR reads with MiXCR. The top ten clones hold over 4% of a sample with about 180,000 distinct CDR3 sequences, about 47% of them seen once. This clonotype was detected ten times or more. What it recognizes is unknown. Study results and caveats: Only very few CDR3 sequences appeared in both tissue and blood. Gliomas, especially low-grade, showed above-expected tissue-blood divergence; non-neoplastic patients showed below.

V shed 5 bases and J 2 bases; nucleotides not matched to a gene: 11. This CDR3 has 16 residues. Germline CDR1 and CDR2: DFQATT and SNEGSKA (reference sequence). The chain recombines TRBV20-1 with TRBJ2-3; 9 bases map to TRBD2. Sequenced material: glioma tissue, nonneoplastic brain tissue, or PBMCs (not recorded which). The TCR originated in a human donor with low-grade glioma or glioblastoma, undergoing nonglioma brain surgery, or in good health (not recorded which). In DNA form, the CDR3 reads TGCAGTGCTTCGACCCGGGCTAGCGGGGACACAGATACGCAGTATTTT. It translates to CSASTRASGDTDTQYF.